Sequencing of this TCR beta chain was carried out in a study of Graves' ophthalmopathy and Graves' hyperthyroidism. Study information: At the time of initial diagnosis and before any treatment, peripheral blood was collected.

This clonotype was recorded only once. The antigen remains undetermined. TCR beta CDR3 amplification used RNA transcripts. An opening RT-PCR round employed HTBI primers and preceded a second-round multiplex PCR. TCRdb used MiXCR to reprocess the multiplex PCR reads, holding one entry per CDR3 protein. The table lists around 600,000 distinct CDR3 sequences, 35% to 45% of them singletons. CDR3 length: 14 amino acids. V gave up 4 bases and J gave up 4 bases; unmatched junction bases: 4. Germline assignment: CDR1 MGHDK and CDR2 SYGVNS. Having ophthalmopathy, the donors showed moderate-to-severe activity, CAS ≥3 and NOSPECS ≥4, with disease lasting under 3 months. Study findings and constraints: Most expanded clonotypes in thyroid above 0.001 frequency also showed up in blood.

Sequenced sample: peripheral blood. The TCR sequence derives from an adult man with Graves' ophthalmopathy. The J gene is TRBJ2-5, the V gene TRBV25-1; the match to TRBD1 covers 9 bases. The DNA for the CDR3 is TGTGCCAGCAGTGGGACAGGGGAAGGAGAGACCCAGTACTTC. Translation: CASSGTGEGETQYF.